This T cell receptor (beta chain) was documented in a study of T cells in Graves' hyperthyroidism and ophthalmopathy. Notes on the study in general: Within blood appeared most thyroid clonotypes that had expanded above 0.001.

Researchers took RNA transcripts and amplified the TCR beta CDR3 regions from them. Primed by the HTBI set, a first-round RT-PCR was run on the TCR CDR3. MiXCR, run by TCRdb on the multiplex PCR reads, gives a single entry per CDR3 protein. The sample lists hundreds of thousands of distinct CDR3 sequences; 35% to 45% were seen once. Exclusion of a patient resulted from uncontrolled infection, other autoimmune disease, pregnancy or lactation. The PBMCs were sourced from fresh peripheral blood (about 9.6 ml). Trimming pared 3 bases from V and 11 bases from J, leaving 20 bases between. The CDR3 has 15 amino acids. Germline lookup yields CDR1 SNHLY and CDR2 FYNNEI. Note on this clonotype: The antigen is unknown.

The source is a man between 18 and 29 years old with Graves' hyperthyroidism. This chain joins TRBV2 and TRBJ1-5, with D tentatively TRBD1 (6 bases). Input material: blood. Here the CDR3 DNA reads TGTGCCAGCAGTGACCTAGGCGGGGGCAAGCAGACCCAGCATTTT. Its protein product is CASSDLGGGKQTQHF.